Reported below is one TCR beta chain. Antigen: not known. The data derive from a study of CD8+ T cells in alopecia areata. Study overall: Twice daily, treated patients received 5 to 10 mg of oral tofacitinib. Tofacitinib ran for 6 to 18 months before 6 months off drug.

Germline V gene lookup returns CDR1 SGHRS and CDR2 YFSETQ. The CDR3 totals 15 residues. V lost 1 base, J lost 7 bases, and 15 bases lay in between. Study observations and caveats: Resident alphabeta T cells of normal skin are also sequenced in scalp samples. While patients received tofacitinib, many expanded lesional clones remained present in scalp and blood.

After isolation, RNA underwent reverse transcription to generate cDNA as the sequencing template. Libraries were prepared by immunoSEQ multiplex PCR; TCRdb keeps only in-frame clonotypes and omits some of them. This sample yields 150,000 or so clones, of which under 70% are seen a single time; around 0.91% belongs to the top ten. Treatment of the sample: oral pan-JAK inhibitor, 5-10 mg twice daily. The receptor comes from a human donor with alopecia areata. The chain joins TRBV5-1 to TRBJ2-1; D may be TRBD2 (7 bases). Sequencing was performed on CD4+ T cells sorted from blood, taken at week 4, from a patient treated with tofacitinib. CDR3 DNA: TGCGCCAGCAGCTTGATTCGGGGGGCCGATAATGAGCAGTTCTTC. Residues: CASSLIRGADNEQFF.